These 7 T cell receptor beta chains originate from one sample sequenced in a study of OX40 agonist ivuxolimab in advanced cancers. Measured with immunoSEQ multiplex PCR; TCRdb has only the in-frame clones, and not every one. The table records 90,000 or so clones, over 75% of them present only once. Sequenced here: CD4+ or CD8+ T cells sorted from blood, sampled in a trial of the OX40 agonist ivuxolimab. The receptors originated from an adult with an advanced solid tumor such as melanoma, head and neck, liver or kidney cancer.

A few counts support this clone. This sequence joins TRBV6-6 and TRBJ1-2, with a possible D match to TRBD1 (5 bases). V shed 4 bases and J shed 5 bases, with 11 bases lying between them. The CDR3 has 13 residues. The germline CDR1 and CDR2 sequences are MNHNY and SVGAGI (reference sequence). The CDR3 region is CASSSAQDYGYTF. CDR3 DNA: TGTGCCAGCAGTTCTGCACAGGATTATGGCTACACCTTC.

The V and J genes are TRBV5-1 and TRBJ1-5; D is undetermined. Germline lookup yields CDR1 SGHRS and CDR2 YFSETQ. The CDR3 contains 16 residues. V was trimmed by 0 bases and J by 6 bases, leaving 16 bases between them. CDR3 loop: CASSLGTGSGSQPQHF. The CDR3 region has the DNA TGCGCCAGCAGCTTGGGAACTGGGTCCGGTAGTCAGCCCCAGCATTTT. The full variable domain, with the rest looked up from reference TRBV5-1 and TRBJ1-5, is KAGVTQTPRYLIKTRGQQVTLSCSPISGHRSVSWYQQTPGQGLQFLFEYFSETQRNKGNFPGRFSGRQFSNSRSEMNVSTLELGDSALYLCASSLGTGSGSQPQHFGDGTRLSIL.

The J gene is TRBJ2-1, the V gene TRBV11-2; D gene unclear. This CDR3 is built from 18 residues. The germline V gene has CDR1 SGHAT and CDR2 FQNNGV. The ends were cut back, 1 base at V and 0 bases at J, with 16 bases in the middle. The CDR3 sequence is CASSLVPSAGLSYNEQFF. The CDR3 DNA reads as TGTGCCAGCAGCTTAGTCCCATCAGCAGGCCTCTCCTACAATGAGCAGTTCTTC.

The chain couples TRBV25-1 to TRBJ1-5; D may be TRBD1 (6 bases). There are 14 residues in the CDR3. V gave up 5 bases and J gave up 7 bases, with 15 bases separating them. Germline CDR1 is MGHDK and CDR2 is SYGVNS. The CDR3 DNA follows: TGTGCCAGCAGTACCACAGGGAAACACCAGCCCCAGCATTTT. Encoded protein: CASSTTGKHQPQHF. Full variable domain (remainder filled in from reference TRBV25-1 and TRBJ1-5): EADIYQTPRYLVIGTGKKITLECSQTMGHDKMYWYQQDPGMELHLIHYSYGVNSTEKGDLSSESTVSRIRTEHFPLTLESARPSHTSQYLCASSTTGKHQPQHFGDGTRLSIL.

The chain carries TRBV9 and TRBJ1-1; D unresolved. Trimming removed 6 bases at V and 6 bases at J, with 15 bases between. CDR1 SGDLS and CDR2 YYNGEE come from the germline V gene. This CDR3 region has 13 residues. The CDR3 loop is CASTRGYNSEAFF. CDR3 sequence (DNA): TGTGCCAGCACGCGAGGGTATAACTCTGAAGCTTTCTTT.

This clone showed up just once. The chain combines TRBV5-1 with TRBJ2-5; D may be TRBD1 (7 bases). From germline, CDR1 is SGHRS and CDR2 YFSETQ. V lost 4 bases to trimming and J lost 2 bases, with 12 bases between them. The CDR3 is made up of 14 amino acids. The CDR3 sequence is CASSAGQPQETQYF. In nucleotides, the CDR3 is TGCGCCAGCAGCGCGGGACAGCCGCAAGAGACCCAGTACTTC.

The genes are TRBV5-1 and TRBJ2-3; weak D call: TRBD2 (6 bases). Germline lookup yields CDR1 SGHRS and CDR2 YFSETQ. This CDR3 is 13 amino acids long. V shed 1 base and J shed 3 bases, with 6 bases lying between them. CDR3 in amino acids: CASSLRETDTQYF. DNA for the CDR3: TGCGCCAGCAGCTTGCGGGAGACAGATACGCAGTATTTT.